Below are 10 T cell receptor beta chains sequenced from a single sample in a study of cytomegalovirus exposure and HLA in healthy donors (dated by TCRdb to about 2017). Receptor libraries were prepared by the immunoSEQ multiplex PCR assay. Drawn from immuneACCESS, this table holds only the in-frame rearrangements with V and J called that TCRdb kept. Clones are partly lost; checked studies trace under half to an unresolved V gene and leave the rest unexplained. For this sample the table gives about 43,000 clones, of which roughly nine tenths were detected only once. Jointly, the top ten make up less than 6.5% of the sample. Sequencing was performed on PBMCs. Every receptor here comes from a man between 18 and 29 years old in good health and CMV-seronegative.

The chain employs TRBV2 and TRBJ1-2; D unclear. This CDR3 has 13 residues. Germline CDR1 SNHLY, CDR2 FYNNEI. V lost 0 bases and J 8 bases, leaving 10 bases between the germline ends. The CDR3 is CASSEAGTQGYTF. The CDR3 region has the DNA TGTGCCAGCAGTGAAGCCGGTACTCAAGGCTACACCTTC.

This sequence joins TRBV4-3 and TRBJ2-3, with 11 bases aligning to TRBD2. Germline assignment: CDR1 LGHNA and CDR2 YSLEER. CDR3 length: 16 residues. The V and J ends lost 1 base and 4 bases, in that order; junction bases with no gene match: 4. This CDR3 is CASSQGSGGAADTQYF. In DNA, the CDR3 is TGCGCCAGCAGCCAAGGTAGCGGGGGGGCGGCAGATACGCAGTATTTT.

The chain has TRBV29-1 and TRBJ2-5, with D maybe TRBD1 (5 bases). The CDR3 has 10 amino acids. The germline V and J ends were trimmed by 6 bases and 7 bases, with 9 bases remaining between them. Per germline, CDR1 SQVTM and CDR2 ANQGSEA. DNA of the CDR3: TGCAGCGTAACCACAGGGACCCAGTACTTC. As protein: CSVTTGTQYF.

For the CDR3, the DNA is TGTGCCAGCAGCCCACGGAGAGATCTAACTGAAGCTTTCTTT. It encodes CASSPRRDLTEAFF. This rearrangement joins TRBV7-8 to TRBJ1-1; D ambiguous. V was cut by 5 bases and J by 5 bases, with 15 bases left in between. Germline CDR1 and CDR2: SGHVS and FQNEAQ. The CDR3 totals 14 residues.

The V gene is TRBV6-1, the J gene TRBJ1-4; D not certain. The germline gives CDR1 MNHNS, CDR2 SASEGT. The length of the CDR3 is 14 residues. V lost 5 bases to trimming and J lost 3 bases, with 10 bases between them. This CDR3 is CASSLFSSNEKLFF. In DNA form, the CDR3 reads TGTGCCAGCAGTCTTTTTAGTTCTAATGAAAAACTGTTTTTT.

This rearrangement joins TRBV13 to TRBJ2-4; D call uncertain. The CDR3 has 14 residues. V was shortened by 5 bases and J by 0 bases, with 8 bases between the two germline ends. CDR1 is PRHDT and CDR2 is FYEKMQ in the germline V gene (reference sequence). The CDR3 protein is CASSPGLAKNIQYF. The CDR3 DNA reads TGTGCCAGCAGCCCAGGCCTAGCCAAAAACATTCAGTACTTC.

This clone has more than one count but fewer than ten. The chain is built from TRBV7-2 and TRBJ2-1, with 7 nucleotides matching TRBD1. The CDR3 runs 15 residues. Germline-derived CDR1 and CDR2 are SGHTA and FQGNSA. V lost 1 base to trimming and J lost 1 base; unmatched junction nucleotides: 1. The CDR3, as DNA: TGTGCCAGCAGCTTAGACAGGGGTTCCTACAATGAGCAGTTCTTC. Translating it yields CASSLDRGSYNEQFF.

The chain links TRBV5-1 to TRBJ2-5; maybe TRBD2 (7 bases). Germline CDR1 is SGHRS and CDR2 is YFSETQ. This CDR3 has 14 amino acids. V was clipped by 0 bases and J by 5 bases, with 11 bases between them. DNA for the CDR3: TGCGCCAGCAGCTTGGTAGGGGGAGGGGAGACCCAGTACTTC. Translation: CASSLVGGGETQYF.

The CDR3 loop reads CASSSGTASYEQYF. CDR3 in DNA: TGTGCCAGCAGCTCCGGGACAGCATCCTACGAGCAGTACTTC. The chain uses TRBV5-5 and TRBJ2-7, with 7 bases matching TRBD1. V trimming: 3 bases; J trimming: 1 base; junction bases outside the gene matches: 4. CDR3 length: 14 residues. Germline V gene sequence: CDR1 SGHKS, CDR2 YYEKEE (reference sequence).

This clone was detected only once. The CDR3 nucleotides read TGTGCCAGCAGTCCAGACAGGGCAAGGAATCAGCCCCAGCATTTT. Translated: CASSPDRARNQPQHF. The chain uses TRBV27 and TRBJ1-5; 7 bases align to TRBD1. Germline lookup yields CDR1 MNHEY and CDR2 SMNVEV (reference sequence). V shed 5 bases and J 4 bases; nucleotides not matched to a gene: 8. The CDR3 covers 15 residues.